One sample yielded the 32 T cell receptor beta chains listed below, sequenced in a study of shared clonotypes between healthy human individuals. Assay used: immunoSEQ multiplex PCR; TCRdb lists only in-frame clones, some missing. Found here are approximately 2,300,000 clones, 85% to 95% of them singletons; the top ten hold 0.37%. Sequenced sample: naive CD4+ T cells from PBMCs. The subset: CD45RA+ positively selected. These receptors all come from a man aged 18 to 30 in good health. Some clones in this sample may be carry-over from other donors' samples.

Remarks on this clone: Different DNA sequences within this sample yield the same CDR3. For the CDR3, the DNA is TGTGCCAGCAGTTTAAGGGTGACTGAAGCTTTCTTT. This gives the protein CASSLRVTEAFF. The chain links TRBV28 to TRBJ1-1; no clear D. CDR3 length: 12 residues. The V end was cut by 2 bases, the J end by 5 bases, with 6 bases between. CDR1 and CDR2 from the germline V gene are MDHEN and SYDVKM.

The rearrangement uses TRBV7-2 and TRBJ2-5, with 12 bases identical to TRBD1. Germline trimming cut 1 base from V and 4 bases from J; bases unmatched to any gene: 4. The CDR3 is made up of 16 amino acids. Germline V gives CDR1 SGHTA, CDR2 FQGNSA. The CDR3 DNA reads TGTGCCAGCAGCTTAGTGGGGACAGGGGGCCGAGAGACCCAGTACTTC. It is translated as CASSLVGTGGRETQYF.

This chain links TRBV28 with TRBJ2-3; D gene uncertain. V shed 7 bases and J shed 2 bases, with 7 bases lying between them. CDR3 length equals 12 residues. Per germline, CDR1 MDHEN and CDR2 SYDVKM. CDR3 DNA: TGTGCCAGCAATGAGATCACAGATACGCAGTATTTT. Residues: CASNEITDTQYF.

The gene calls are TRBV5-6 and TRBJ2-7; D might be TRBD1 or TRBD2, each matching 5 bases. This CDR3 is built from 15 residues. The germline V gene encodes CDR1 SGHDT and CDR2 YYEEEE. Trimming stripped 4 bases from V and 0 bases from J, with 14 bases between. CDR3 residues: CASSDMGRTSYEQYF. In nucleotides, the CDR3 is TGTGCCAGCAGCGACATGGGACGGACCTCCTACGAGCAGTACTTC. Combining the CDR3 with reference TRBV5-6 and TRBJ2-7 gives the whole variable domain DAGVTQSPTHLIKTRGQQVTLRCSPKSGHDTVSWYQQALGQGPQFIFQYYEEEERQRGNFPDRFSGHQFPNYSSELNVNALLLGDSALYLCASSDMGRTSYEQYFGPGTRLTVT.

The genes are TRBV27 and TRBJ2-7; D may be TRBD2 (6 bases). CDR3 size: 14 residues. The germline V gene has CDR1 MNHEY and CDR2 SMNVEV (reference sequence). V dropped 5 bases and J dropped 4 bases, with 15 bases sitting between them. CDR3 in amino acids: CASSPRLAGYEQYF. For the CDR3, the DNA is TGTGCCAGCAGTCCCCGGCTCGCGGGATACGAGCAGTACTTC.

The chain joins TRBV15 to TRBJ2-1; the match to TRBD2 covers 10 bases. From germline, CDR1 is LNHNV and CDR2 YYDKDF (reference sequence). This CDR3 is built from 16 residues. V was clipped by 8 bases and J by 7 bases; unmatched bases: 14. The CDR3 nucleotides read TGTGCCACCGGCCGTACAATGGGACTAGCGTGGAATGAGCAGTTCTTC. Encoded protein: CATGRTMGLAWNEQFF.

The chain joins TRBV5-1 to TRBJ2-3; D remains unclear. CDR3 length: 15 residues. Per the germline V gene, CDR1 is SGHRS and CDR2 is YFSETQ. Between the trimmed V and J ends, which lost 0 bases and 2 bases, there was a span of 10 bases. The CDR3 here is CASSLDLVYTDTQYF. The CDR3 bases are TGCGCCAGCAGCTTGGATCTCGTGTACACAGATACGCAGTATTTT.

This chain links TRBV5-4 with TRBJ2-7; TRBD2 might be the D (7 bases). The CDR3 consists of 16 residues. Germline V gene lookup returns CDR1 SGHNT and CDR2 YYREEE (reference sequence). V was pared by 0 bases and J by 5 bases, with 18 bases between. The CDR3 here is CASSLVAGAGKNEQYF. In DNA form, the CDR3 reads TGTGCCAGCAGCTTGGTCGCGGGGGCTGGAAAAAACGAGCAGTACTTC. Filled out from reference TRBV5-4 and TRBJ2-7, the complete variable domain reads ETGVTQSPTHLIKTRGQQVTLRCSSQSGHNTVSWYQQALGQGPQFIFQYYREEENGRGNFPPRFSGLQFPNYSSELNVNALELDDSALYLCASSLVAGAGKNEQYFGPGTRLTVT.

The V gene is TRBV18, the J gene TRBJ2-5; no definite D call. CDR1 and CDR2 from the germline V gene are KGHSH and LQKENI. CDR3 length equals 12 residues. Trimming cost V 3 bases and J 4 bases, with 6 bases left between them. CDR3 loop: CASSPSLETQYF. The CDR3 bases are TGTGCCAGCTCACCTTCCTTAGAGACCCAGTACTTC.

The V and J genes are TRBV11-2 and TRBJ2-1; unclear D gene. V was trimmed by 2 bases and J by 0 bases, leaving 8 bases between them. The CDR3 contains 15 residues. Germline V gene data show CDR1 as SGHAT and CDR2 as FQNNGV. CDR3 loop: CASSLRPDSYNEQFF. CDR3 DNA: TGTGCCAGCAGCTTACGGCCCGACTCCTACAATGAGCAGTTCTTC.

As concerns this clone: At the DNA level, this CDR3 is encoded by other sequences in the same sample as well. This chain connects TRBV28 to TRBJ1-1, with D unclear. The CDR3 is 12 amino acids. CDR1 is MDHEN, CDR2 SYDVKM, per germline. Trimming removed 2 bases from V and 3 bases from J, with 4 bases in between. The CDR3 sequence: CASSLRDTEAFF. The CDR3, as DNA: TGTGCCAGCAGTTTACGGGACACTGAAGCTTTCTTT.

The chain joins TRBV5-1 to TRBJ2-7, with 9 nucleotides matching TRBD2. This CDR3 is 18 amino acids long. V trimming: 2 bases; J trimming: 7 bases; junction bases outside the gene matches: 19. CDR1 and CDR2 (germline): SGHRS, YFSETQ. CDR3 DNA: TGCGCCAGCAGCTTCCTAACCCCCGGACTAGCGAGTTTTACGGAGCAGTACTTC. This sequence encodes CASSFLTPGLASFTEQYF.

The chain is built from TRBV27 and TRBJ2-3; tentatively, D is TRBD1 or TRBD2 (5 bases each). This CDR3 region has 13 residues. The V and J ends lost 1 base and 11 bases respectively, with 13 bases between them. Per germline, CDR1 MNHEY and CDR2 SMNVEV (reference sequence). The chain's CDR3 is CASSLWGPHRQYF. Written as DNA, the CDR3 is TGTGCCAGCAGTTTATGGGGACCCCATCGGCAGTATTTT.

This chain uses TRBV28 with TRBJ1-3; D not certain. CDR3 length: 15 amino acids. V dropped 1 base and J dropped 5 bases, with 12 bases sitting between them. The germline V gene has CDR1 MDHEN and CDR2 SYDVKM. CDR3 nucleotides: TGTGCCAGCAGTTTATCTTCGGTGCCAAGAAACACCATATATTTT. This gives the protein CASSLSSVPRNTIYF. The whole variable domain, filled in from reference TRBV28 and TRBJ1-3, reads DVKVTQSSRYLVKRTGEKVFLECVQDMDHENMFWYRQDPGLGLRLIYFSYDVKMKEKGDIPEGYSVSREKKERFSLILESASTNQTSMYLCASSLSSVPRNTIYFGEGSWLTVV.

V is TRBV4-1 and J is TRBJ1-4, with a weak D call TRBD1 (6 bases). In germline, CDR1 is MGHRA, CDR2 YSYEKL. V lost 0 bases, J lost 8 bases, and 13 bases lay in between. The CDR3 covers 15 residues. CDR3 loop: CASSQDRQGPEKLFF. CDR3 coding DNA: TGCGCCAGCAGCCAAGATCGGCAGGGGCCCGAAAAACTGTTTTTT.

The chain is built from TRBV7-2 and TRBJ1-1; D is undetermined. Looked up from germline, CDR1 is SGHTA and CDR2 is FQGNSA. V lost 11 bases, J lost 4 bases, and 14 bases lay in between. The CDR3 runs to 12 residues. CDR3 coding DNA: TGTGCCGAGAGCGCCCGCGGCACTGAAGCTTTCTTT. Amino acids: CAESARGTEAFF.

V usage is TRBV28 and J usage is TRBJ1-6; D might be TRBD1 (5 bases). The CDR3 spans 15 residues. V lost 8 bases and J 6 bases, leaving 17 bases between the germline ends. Looked up from germline, CDR1 is MDHEN and CDR2 is SYDVKM. CDR3 amino acids: CASRGEERFNSPLHF. CDR3 coding DNA: TGTGCCAGCCGGGGCGAAGAAAGATTTAATTCACCCCTCCACTTT.

This clone occurred once. The CDR3 region is CASALDRGYYGYTF. CDR3 coding DNA: TGTGCCAGCGCGCTAGACAGGGGGTACTATGGCTACACCTTC. The chain couples TRBV28 to TRBJ1-2, with 9 bases that match TRBD1. This CDR3 region has 14 residues. V dropped 8 bases and J dropped 3; count of bases not matched to a gene: 7. Germline loops: CDR1 MDHEN, CDR2 SYDVKM.

The chain uses TRBV2 and TRBJ2-7; D tentatively fits TRBD1 or TRBD2 (5 bases each). CDR3 length: 14 residues. Germline V gene sequence: CDR1 SNHLY, CDR2 FYNNEI. The V end lost 5 bases, the J end lost 0 bases, and 11 bases lay between the germline ends. The CDR3 sequence: CASSTGTGSYEQYF. CDR3 DNA: TGTGCCAGCAGTACCGGGACGGGCTCCTACGAGCAGTACTTC.

V gene TRBV4-2 combines with J gene TRBJ2-3; D is undetermined. Germline CDR1 and CDR2: LGHNA and YNFKEQ. The CDR3 is 13 amino acids. Trimming pared 5 bases from V and 3 bases from J, leaving 9 bases between. The CDR3 DNA sequence: TGTGCCAGCAGCGGACCAGGAACAGATACGCAGTATTTT. Protein product: CASSGPGTDTQYF.

The V and J genes are TRBV28 and TRBJ1-2; D is undetermined. The V end lost 2 bases, the J end lost 4 bases, and 14 bases lay between the germline ends. Germline V gene data show CDR1 as MDHEN and CDR2 as SYDVKM. The CDR3 runs 15 residues. The CDR3 here is CASSLSPVMSYGYTF. CDR3 DNA sequence: TGTGCCAGCAGTTTAAGCCCGGTTATGAGCTATGGCTACACCTTC.

The rearrangement uses TRBV5-4 and TRBJ2-1, with 8 bases identical to TRBD2. From germline, CDR1 is SGHNT and CDR2 YYREEE (reference sequence). The V gene end was trimmed by 4 bases and the J gene end by 8 bases; junction bases not matched to a gene: 14. CDR3 length: 16 amino acids. The CDR3 coding sequence is TGTGCCAGCAGCGTCTTAGCGGGAAGTAACGCGGATGAGCAGTTCTTC. This gives the protein CASSVLAGSNADEQFF.

The rearrangement links TRBV27 to TRBJ2-7, with TRBD1 matching 7 bases. CDR1 MNHEY and CDR2 SMNVEV come from the germline V gene (reference sequence). The CDR3 contains 15 residues. V lost 5 bases, J lost 2 bases, and 9 bases stayed unmatched. The CDR3, as DNA: TGTGCCAGCAGTGAGACAGGGCTAATGACCTACGAGCAGTACTTC. It encodes CASSETGLMTYEQYF.

J is TRBJ2-1 and V is TRBV18, with TRBD2 matching 10 bases. The CDR3 consists of 15 residues. CDR1 KGHSH and CDR2 LQKENI come from the germline V gene. V lost 4 bases to trimming and J lost 5 bases; unmatched junction nucleotides: 5. DNA of the CDR3: TGTGCCAGCTCACGGGGACTAGCGCAAAACAATGAGCAGTTCTTC. This sequence encodes CASSRGLAQNNEQFF.

This sequence joins TRBV19 and TRBJ2-2; D gene ambiguous. This CDR3 has 11 amino acids. V was cut by 7 bases and J by 4 bases, with 4 bases left in between. Germline V gene sequence: CDR1 LNHDA, CDR2 SQIVND (reference sequence). This CDR3 is CASKITGELFF. The CDR3, as DNA: TGTGCCAGTAAAATCACCGGGGAGCTGTTTTTT.

The chain employs TRBV28 and TRBJ2-3, with D perhaps TRBD1 or TRBD2 (5 bases each). There are 19 residues in the CDR3. Trimming removed 7 bases from V and 0 bases from J, with 26 bases in between. The germline V gene has CDR1 MDHEN and CDR2 SYDVKM. CDR3 residues: CASTDFVSTGDTSTDTQYF. In nucleotides, the CDR3 is TGTGCCAGCACGGACTTCGTAAGCACAGGTGATACTAGCACAGATACGCAGTATTTT.

In its sample, this clone was seen a few times. The chain has TRBV2 and TRBJ2-2; TRBD1 might be the D (6 bases). CDR3 length: 13 residues. Germline assignment: CDR1 SNHLY and CDR2 FYNNEI. Trimming removed 4 bases from V and 5 bases from J, with 8 bases in between. The CDR3 loop is CASSATGTGELFF. The CDR3, as DNA: TGTGCCAGCAGTGCTACAGGGACCGGGGAGCTGTTTTTT.

The gene calls are TRBV25-1 and TRBJ2-1; D uncertain. The CDR3 covers 11 residues. The V gene lost 3 bases and the J gene lost 9 bases, with 6 bases spanning the gap. The germline gives CDR1 MGHDK, CDR2 SYGVNS. CDR3 region: CASSDGIEQFF. In DNA, the CDR3 is TGTGCCAGCAGTGACGGCATTGAGCAGTTCTTC.

This sequence joins TRBV7-2 and TRBJ2-5; 7 positions agree with TRBD2. The CDR3 runs 15 residues. The germline CDR1 and CDR2 sequences are SGHTA and FQGNSA. J was trimmed by 2 bases and V by 5 bases; bases with no gene match: 8. CDR3 coding DNA: TGTGCCAGCAGCCAACCCAAAGCGGGGCAAGAGACCCAGTACTTC. Its protein is CASSQPKAGQETQYF.

J is TRBJ1-5 and V is TRBV28, with D possibly being TRBD1 (5 bases). The CDR3 runs to 16 residues. V lost 5 bases, J lost 2 bases, and 16 bases lay in between. CDR1 MDHEN and CDR2 SYDVKM come from the germline V gene. The CDR3 sequence is CASSELLRGGNQPQHF. In nucleotides, the CDR3 is TGTGCCAGCAGTGAACTACTGAGGGGTGGCAATCAGCCCCAGCATTTT.

In the case of this clone: Other DNA sequences of this sample code for an identical CDR3. The V and J genes are TRBV9 and TRBJ2-7; 8 bases are a match to TRBD1. From germline, CDR1 is SGDLS and CDR2 YYNGEE. Germline trimming cut 0 bases from V and 1 base from J; bases unmatched to any gene: 3. The CDR3 sequence is 15 residues long. The chain's CDR3 is CASSVGTGPSYEQYF. The CDR3 DNA follows: TGTGCCAGCAGCGTAGGGACAGGGCCGTCCTACGAGCAGTACTTC. The complete variable domain, with remaining parts taken from reference TRBV9 and TRBJ2-7, reads DSGVTQTPKHLITATGQRVTLRCSPRSGDLSVYWYQQSLDQGLQFLIQYYNGEERAKGNILERFSAQQFPDLHSELNLSSLELGDSALYFCASSVGTGPSYEQYFGPGTRLTVT.

In its sample, this clone was seen once. The chain combines TRBV9 with TRBJ2-5; 11 bases match TRBD2. J gave up 1 base and V 4 bases, and 6 bases lay outside the gene matches. The length of the CDR3 is 16 residues. Germline lookup yields CDR1 SGDLS and CDR2 YYNGEE. For the CDR3, the DNA is TGTGCCAGCAGCCCCACCGGGACTAGCGGCCAAGAGACCCAGTACTTC. It is translated as CASSPTGTSGQETQYF.